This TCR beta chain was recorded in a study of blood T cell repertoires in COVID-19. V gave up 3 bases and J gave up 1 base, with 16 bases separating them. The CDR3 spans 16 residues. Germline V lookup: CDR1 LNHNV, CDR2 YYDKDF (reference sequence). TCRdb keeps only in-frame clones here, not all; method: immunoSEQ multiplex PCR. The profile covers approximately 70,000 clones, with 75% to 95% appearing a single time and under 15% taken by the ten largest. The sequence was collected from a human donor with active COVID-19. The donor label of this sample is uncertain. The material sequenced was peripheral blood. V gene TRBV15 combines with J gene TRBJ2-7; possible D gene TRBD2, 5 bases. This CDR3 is CATSRERAFRSYEQYF. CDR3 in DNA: TGTGCCACCAGCAGGGAGAGGGCATTCCGGTCCTACGAGCAGTACTTC.